This TCR beta chain was identified in a study of technical replicates of blood from a few donors. The CDR3 extends over 15 amino acids. V dropped 4 bases and J dropped 7; count of bases not matched to a gene: 16. The germline V gene has CDR1 SQVTM and CDR2 ANQGSEA. This table comes from immunoSEQ multiplex PCR, and its TCRdb copy is limited to in-frame clones, with some not included. The sample holds about 58,000 clones, about 95% seen once. The TCR was taken from a human donor in good health. Some clones in this sample may be carry-over from other donors' samples. The sequencing input was PBMCs. V and J are TRBV29-1 and TRBJ2-7; 7 nucleotides match TRBD1. DNA for the CDR3: TGCAGCGTTGGGGGGCACCGGGACAGCCCACGGGAGCAGTACTTC. This codes for CSVGGHRDSPREQYF.